This TCR beta chain was captured by sequencing in a study of Tregs in tolerant kidney transplant recipients. Whole-study findings and limits: Few patients were studied, so findings need validation in larger groups. Biological reproducibility was not directly addressed, but technical replication error appeared minimal.

Details on this clone: Its antigen is unknown.

CDR3 length: 14 amino acids. V lost 4 bases and J 5 bases, leaving 14 bases between the germline ends. CDR1 is SEHNR and CDR2 is FQNEAQ in the germline V gene (reference sequence). Thawed PBMCs were FACS-sorted into unstimulated CD4+CD25+CD127- regulatory T cells, CD4+CD25- non-regulatory cells, CD4 and CD8 cells. TCRdb's table, derived via immunoSEQ multiplex PCR, lists solely in-frame clones and lacks some. Among tens of thousands of clones listed, less than 90% were seen once. The sequencing input was CD4+ T cells from blood. The sequence derives from a human donor in good health. The chain employs TRBV7-9 and TRBJ1-1, with D uncertain. The CDR3, as DNA: TGTGCCAGCAGCTCGCCTGGAGAACATACTGAAGCTTTCTTT. Protein: CASSSPGEHTEAFF.